The sequence of this T cell receptor (beta chain) was determined in a study of cytomegalovirus exposure and HLA in healthy donors. Study-wide findings and caveats: The classifier, whose performance was assessed in both the original and validation cohorts, reportedly diagnosed cytomegalovirus status with high specificity and sensitivity. In a later analysis, an Asian-associated ancestry cluster reportedly showed fewer N-insertions than the 666-donor mean.

The PCR had 60 Vbeta and 13 Jbeta primers. Method: immunoSEQ multiplex PCR; TCRdb's copy keeps in-frame clones and lacks some. This table holds under 95,000 clones, around 80% found once. With regard to this clone: The antigen is unknown.

This CDR3 region has 16 residues. Germline-derived CDR1 and CDR2 are LGHNA and YNFKEQ. With 2 bases clipped from V and 6 bases from J, the junction kept 7 bases outside the gene matches. The source is a male donor in good health and CMV-seronegative. The sequencing sample was made of PBMCs. This rearrangement joins TRBV4-2 to TRBJ2-2; TRBD2 matches at 9 bases. CDR3 sequence: CASSQTSGRWAGELFF. CDR3 sequence (DNA): TGTGCCAGCAGCCAAACGAGCGGGAGGTGGGCCGGGGAGCTGTTTTTT.